This TCR beta chain was recovered during a study of T-cell memory formation after mild COVID-19 (dated by TCRdb to the early 2020s). Some background on the complete study: TCR sequence clusters from the two donors were found to be largely donor specific. Longitudinal TCRalpha and TCRbeta repertoire sequencing tracked T-cell clones expanding and contracting after mild COVID-19 in a couple of donors. The cohort comprised two young, previously healthy adult volunteers, one female and one male.

Ficoll-Paque density gradient centrifugation was the method used to isolate PBMCs. A note on this clonotype: Which antigen it targets is not known. Base qualities are not provided; no much larger clone lies one nucleotide away.

Based on the germline V gene, the CDR1 and CDR2 sequences are LGHNA and YNFKEQ. The CDR3 covers 14 residues, taking in both the cysteine and the phenylalanine. The only DNA kept is the CDR3, 42 bases in frame from the first base. V loses 4 bases at its end and J loses 7 bases; junction bases beyond the gene matches: 6. Sequencing relied on an Illumina NovaSeq 6000. TCRalpha and TCRbeta cDNA libraries were built by 5'RACE with constant-segment primers, adding sample barcodes and unique molecular identifiers. RNA was extracted from every sample with Trizol reagent. Libraries were amplified in two PCR steps, with a second sample barcode and Illumina TruSeq adapters added in the second step. Sequencing of the libraries was done on an Illumina NovaSeq, producing 2 x 150 bp paired-end reads. As for the authors' bioinformatics: Demultiplexing of reads and collapsing into UMI-guided consensus sequences were performed with migec v1.2.7. Using mixcr v2.1.11, UMI consensuses were aligned to TRA and TRB V and J templates and then assembled into clonotypes. Clonotypes were classified as expanded or contracted when called significant by both edgeR and NoisET, with noise models trained on biological replicates. For edgeR calls, the thresholds were a false discovery rate-adjusted p below 0.01 and a log2 fold-change of 1. As an exploratory analysis of dynamics, PCA with hierarchical clustering was applied to max-normalized trajectories of the 1000 most abundant clonotypes. Separately sequenced CD4+ and CD8+ repertoires were used to assign the CD4 or CD8 phenotype of responding clones. TCRdb took the public reads, trimmed them with fastp at Q25, ran MiXCR for clone calling and kept in-frame beta chains. Rows with a matching CDR3 protein are joined into one entry that keeps the most common DNA and genes. V and J calls and clone size were set by TCRdb, not the authors. This sample lists 110,000 or so distinct CDR3 sequences; 22% were detected once. The ten largest make up under 50% of the sample.

The investigation overall reported the following: The second-wave clones that peaked on day 37 were not confirmed to be SARS-CoV-2 specific. Only two mild cases were covered in the study, and larger cohorts including severe cases with pre-infection samples were considered necessary. From day 15 to 85, contracting clones showed balanced CD4/CD8 phenotypes, whereas a second wave of clones that expanded from day 15 to 37 leaned towards CD4+. The detection of some responding clones in pre-infection memory suggests that pre-existing cross-reactive memory T cells joined the SARS-CoV-2 response. Contracting CD4+ clones turned up mainly in the CM and EM memory subsets, whereas EMRA was where CD8+ clones were enriched.

The material sequenced was PBMCs or a T cell subset sorted from them (not recorded which). The sequence came from a man between 18 and 35 years old who had mild COVID-19 (a few samples of this study predate the infection). The sample titles of this study are shuffled in the database, so cell type and time point are left out; the donor was told from shared clones. The sequence is built from TRBV4-2 and TRBJ1-1; TRBD1 fits 10 bases in the junction. The nucleotides read TGTGCCAGCAGCCGCCCGGGACAGGGGAATGAAGCTTTCTTT. The resulting protein is CASSRPGQGNEAFF.